This TCR beta chain was obtained from a study of PD-1 blockade in classical Hodgkin lymphoma. Overall study: Patients had nivolumab dosed at 3 mg/kg, delivered intravenously every 2 weeks.

In regard to this clone: As yet, its antigen is unknown.

From germline, CDR1 is SGHTA and CDR2 FQGNSA. Losses at the gene ends were 6 bases for V and 5 bases for J; bases not matched to a gene: 10. The CDR3 spans 14 residues. Data came from immunoSEQ multiplex PCR; TCRdb stores just in-frame clones and leaves some out. The sample carries around 12,000 clones, roughly 72% recorded once. Regarding the study as a whole: The drivers behind the repertoire differences, possibly disease activity or prior therapy, remain undefined.

As for time point: cycle 4 day 1 (C4D1), after 6 weeks of nivolumab. Each patient experienced a relapse that followed autologous stem cell transplantation, and brentuximab vedotin exposure varied. Magnetic negative selection served to purify CD4+ T cells out of PBMCs that had been thawed. The chain has TRBV7-2 and TRBJ2-7, with 7 bases identical to TRBD2. The receptor's source is a human donor with classical Hodgkin lymphoma. The specimen comprised CD4+ T cells from blood, sampled before the fourth cycle of nivolumab. The DNA of the CDR3 is TGTGCCAGCAGACGGGGGGAGTCTCCTAACGAGCAGTACTTC. Translated, it gives CASRRGESPNEQYF.